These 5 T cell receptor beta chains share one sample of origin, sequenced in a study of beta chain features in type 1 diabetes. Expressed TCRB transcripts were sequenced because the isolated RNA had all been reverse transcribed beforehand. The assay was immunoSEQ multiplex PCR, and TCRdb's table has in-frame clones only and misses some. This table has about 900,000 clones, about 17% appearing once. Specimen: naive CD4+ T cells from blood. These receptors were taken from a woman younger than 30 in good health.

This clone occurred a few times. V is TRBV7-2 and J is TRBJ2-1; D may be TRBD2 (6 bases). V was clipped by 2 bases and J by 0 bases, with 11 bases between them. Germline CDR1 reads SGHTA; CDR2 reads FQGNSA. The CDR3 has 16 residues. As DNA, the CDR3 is TGTGCCAGCAGCTTATTGGGGAGGAGCTCCTACAATGAGCAGTTCTTC. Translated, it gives CASSLLGRSSYNEQFF.

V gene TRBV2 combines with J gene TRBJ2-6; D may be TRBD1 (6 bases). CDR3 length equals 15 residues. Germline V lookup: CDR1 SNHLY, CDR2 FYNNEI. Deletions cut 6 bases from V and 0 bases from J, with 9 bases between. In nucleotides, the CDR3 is TGTGCCAGCAGACAGGGCAACTCTGGGGCCAACGTCCTGACTTTC. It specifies CASRQGNSGANVLTF.

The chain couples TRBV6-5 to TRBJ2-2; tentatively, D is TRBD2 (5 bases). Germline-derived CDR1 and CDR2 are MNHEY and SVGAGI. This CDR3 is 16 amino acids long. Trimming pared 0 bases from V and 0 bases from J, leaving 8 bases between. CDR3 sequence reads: CASSYSARANTGELFF. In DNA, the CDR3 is TGTGCCAGCAGTTACTCGGCGCGGGCGAACACCGGGGAGCTGTTTTTT.

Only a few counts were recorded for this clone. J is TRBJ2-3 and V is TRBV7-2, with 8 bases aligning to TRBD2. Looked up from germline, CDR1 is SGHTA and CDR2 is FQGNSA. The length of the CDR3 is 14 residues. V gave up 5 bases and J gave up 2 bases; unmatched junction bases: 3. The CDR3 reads CASSVLAATDTQYF. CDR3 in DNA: TGTGCCAGCAGCGTACTAGCGGCCACAGATACGCAGTATTTT.

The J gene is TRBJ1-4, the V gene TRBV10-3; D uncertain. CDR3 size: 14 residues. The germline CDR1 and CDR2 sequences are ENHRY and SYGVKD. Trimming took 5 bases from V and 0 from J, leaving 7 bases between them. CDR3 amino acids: CAISTDATNEKLFF. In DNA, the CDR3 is TGTGCCATCAGTACAGACGCAACTAATGAAAAACTGTTTTTT.